Listed here are 8 T cell receptor beta chains from one sample, sequenced in a study of blood T cell repertoires in COVID-19. TCRdb keeps only in-frame clones here, not all; method: immunoSEQ multiplex PCR. Of about 170,000 clones in the sample, approximately 80% were seen once. Source material: peripheral blood. The source is a man aged 60 to 69 with acute or convalescent COVID-19.

The rearrangement uses TRBV11-3 and TRBJ2-7, with TRBD1 matching 7 bases. Germline assignment: CDR1 SGHNT and CDR2 YENEEA. The CDR3 runs 12 residues. The V segment lost 5 bases and the J segment 5 bases; nucleotides outside the gene matches: 3. In DNA, the CDR3 is TGTGCCAGCAGCCAACAGGGGAACGAGCAGTACTTC. Translating gives CASSQQGNEQYF.

V usage is TRBV19 and J usage is TRBJ2-5, with TRBD1 identical over 9 bases. Looked up from germline, CDR1 is LNHDA and CDR2 is SQIVND (reference sequence). The CDR3 length is 15 residues. V lost 3 bases, J lost 4 bases, and 6 bases stayed unmatched. As DNA, the CDR3 is TGTGCCAGTAGTATTCTAACAGGGGGCGCAGAGACCCAGTACTTC. Encoded protein: CASSILTGGAETQYF.

The rearrangement links TRBV21-1 to TRBJ1-2; the table's TRBD1 call for D was not verified on the DNA. TRBV21-1 is classified as a pseudogene. The CDR3 loop spans 15 amino acids. The chain's CDR3 is CASSNYQIPSYGYTF. Written as DNA, the CDR3 is TGTGCCAGCAGCAATTATCAGATACCCTCATATGGCTACACCTTC.

This chain joins TRBV7-6 and TRBJ2-2, with 13 bases fitting TRBD2. From germline, CDR1 is SGHVS and CDR2 FNYEAQ. With V trimmed by 2 bases and J by 7 bases, 4 bases remained unmatched. The CDR3 spans 16 residues. CDR3 sequence (DNA): TGTGCCAGCAGCTTAACTAGCGGGGGGGCCCACGGGGAGCTGTTTTTT. As protein: CASSLTSGGAHGELFF. Full variable domain (rest looked up from reference TRBV7-6 and TRBJ2-2): GAGVSQSPRYKVTKRGQDVALRCDPISGHVSLYWYRQALGQGPEFLTYFNYEAQQDKSGLPNDRFSAERPEGSISTLTIQRTEQRDSAMYRCASSLTSGGAHGELFFGEGSRLTVL.

The rearrangement links TRBV30 to TRBJ1-2; no clear D gene. V was cut by 4 bases and J by 6 bases, with 15 bases left in between. CDR1 and CDR2 from the germline V gene are GTSNPN and SVGIG (reference sequence). The CDR3 is made up of 13 amino acids. The CDR3 DNA follows: TGTGCCTGGAAGATGTTGTTATCGGATGGCTACACCTTC. Translating gives CAWKMLLSDGYTF.

CDR3 in DNA: TGCGCCAGCAGCCAAGCAAGGGGATTCGAGACCCAGTACTTC. Protein sequence: CASSQARGFETQYF. V gene TRBV4-3 combines with J gene TRBJ2-5, with D perhaps matching TRBD1 (5 bases). This CDR3 spans 14 amino acids. With 1 base removed from V and 5 bases from J, the gap between germline ends came to 11 bases. The germline gives CDR1 LGHNA, CDR2 YSLEER.

The J gene is TRBJ2-5, the V gene TRBV3-1 (or the pseudogene TRBV3-2); 8 positions match TRBD1. This CDR3 contains 15 residues. The V and J ends lost 0 bases and 5 bases, in that order; junction bases with no gene match: 5. Germline V gives CDR1 LGHDT, CDR2 YNNKEL (reference sequence). Here the CDR3 reads CASSQDGQGAETQYF. DNA of the CDR3: TGTGCCAGCAGCCAAGATGGGCAGGGGGCCGAGACCCAGTACTTC.

The chain joins TRBV19 to TRBJ1-2; D may be TRBD1 (6 bases). CDR1 and CDR2 from the germline V gene are LNHDA and SQIVND (reference sequence). The CDR3 length is 14 residues. Trimming cost V 7 bases and J 2 bases, with 14 bases left between them. CDR3 sequence (DNA): TGTGCCAGTATTGACAGGACACTGAACTATGGCTACACCTTC. Translating it yields CASIDRTLNYGYTF. Full variable domain (missing parts from reference TRBV19 and TRBJ1-2): DGGITQSPKYLFRKEGQNVTLSCEQNLNHDAMYWYRQDPGQGLRLIYYSQIVNDFQKGDIAEGYSVSREKKESFPLTVTSAQKNPTAFYLCASIDRTLNYGYTFGSGTRLTVV.